These 30 T cell receptor beta chains were all obtained from the same sample, sequenced in a study of blood T cell repertoires in COVID-19. The data were produced by immunoSEQ multiplex PCR, yet TCRdb's version contains in-frame clones alone and is incomplete. The table has about 210,000 clones, roughly 88% seen once; the top ten hold roughly 10%. Sequencing input: peripheral blood. The receptors shown here come from a man aged 45-60 years with active or convalescent COVID-19.

This clone has just a few counts. J is TRBJ2-2 and V is TRBV28; 11 nucleotides align to TRBD2. The CDR3 sequence is 17 residues long. V was clipped by 1 base and J by 5 bases; unmatched bases: 6. Germline V lookup: CDR1 MDHEN, CDR2 SYDVKM. CDR3 DNA: TGTGCCAGCAGTTTATCACTAGCGGGAGTTCGTACCGGGGAGCTGTTTTTT. Amino acids: CASSLSLAGVRTGELFF.

This chain joins TRBV28 and TRBJ2-2; the match to TRBD1 covers 7 bases. V was clipped by 8 bases and J by 9 bases; unmatched bases: 12. CDR3 length equals 14 residues. In germline, CDR1 is MDHEN, CDR2 SYDVKM. The CDR3 loop reads CASATGALGWELFF. The CDR3 DNA sequence: TGTGCCAGCGCCACAGGGGCCCTTGGATGGGAGCTGTTTTTT.

The chain is built from TRBV6-5 and TRBJ2-1; 7 positions match TRBD2. In germline, CDR1 is MNHEY, CDR2 SVGAGI. CDR3 length equals 15 residues. Trimming at V came to 6 bases and at J to 3 bases, leaving 8 bases not matched to a gene. CDR3 coding DNA: TGTGCCAGCAGCCCAACTAGCGCAGACTACAATGAGCAGTTCTTC. Its protein is CASSPTSADYNEQFF.

The V and J genes are TRBV6-5 and TRBJ1-2, with 10 bases matching TRBD1. The J segment lost 7 bases and the V segment lost 2 bases, leaving 7 bases of the junction unmatched. Looked up from germline, CDR1 is MNHEY and CDR2 is SVGAGI. The CDR3 totals 15 residues. The CDR3 DNA follows: TGTGCCAGCAGTTACGGACAGGGGGGCCGGGGTGGCTACACCTTC. Its translation: CASSYGQGGRGGYTF.

This sequence joins TRBV6-2 or TRBV6-3 and TRBJ1-5; 9 positions agree with TRBD1. V lost 4 bases, J lost 3 bases, and 13 bases stayed unmatched. The CDR3 loop spans 18 amino acids. The germline gives CDR1 MNHEY, CDR2 SVGEGT. In DNA form, the CDR3 reads TGTGCCAGCAGTTCCTATCGGACAGGGGCCTTGAACAATCAGCCCCAGCATTTT. Protein sequence: CASSSYRTGALNNQPQHF.

The rearrangement links TRBV19 to TRBJ2-1, with D possibly being TRBD1 (6 bases). CDR1 is LNHDA and CDR2 is SQIVND in the germline V gene (reference sequence). V shed 5 bases and J shed 0 bases, with 14 bases lying between them. CDR3 size: 16 residues. CDR3 amino acids: CASSGVGASSYNEQFF. The CDR3 region has the DNA TGTGCCAGTAGTGGTGTGGGGGCAAGCTCCTACAATGAGCAGTTCTTC.

This chain joins TRBV2 and TRBJ1-5; D call uncertain. Germline V CDR1 and CDR2: SNHLY, FYNNEI. CDR3 length: 14 amino acids. The V and J ends lost 7 bases and 3 bases respectively, with 13 bases between them. CDR3: CASKEGRDNQPQHF. The CDR3, as DNA: TGTGCCAGCAAAGAAGGACGGGACAATCAGCCCCAGCATTTT.

This chain connects TRBV12-2 to TRBJ1-3. TRBV12-2 is annotated as a pseudogene. The CDR3 spans 16 residues. For the CDR3, the DNA is TGTGCAAGTCGCTTAGCGGAGGGGAAGTCGGGAAACACCATATATTTT. Translation gives CASRLAEGKSGNTIYF.

The V and J genes are TRBV5-1 and TRBJ2-2, with TRBD2 as a possible D gene (6 bases). V lost 4 bases to trimming and J lost 7 bases, with 14 bases between them. The CDR3 consists of 14 residues. Per germline, CDR1 SGHRS and CDR2 YFSETQ. In nucleotides, the CDR3 is TGCGCCAGCAGCCCGGGGACTGCGGGCGGGGAGCTGTTTTTT. Protein sequence: CASSPGTAGGELFF.

The chain combines TRBV28 with TRBJ1-4, with a tentative D call TRBD1 (5 bases). From germline, CDR1 is MDHEN and CDR2 SYDVKM. The CDR3 totals 12 residues. Trimming shortened V by 3 bases and J by 12 bases, and 11 bases separated the two germline ends. CDR3 residues: CASSLALQELFF. The DNA of the CDR3 is TGTGCCAGCAGTTTGGCCCTACAGGAACTGTTTTTT.

This clone was detected only once. V gene TRBV7-9 combines with J gene TRBJ1-3; D is perhaps TRBD1 (6 bases). Trimming shortened V by 5 bases and J by 1 base, and 9 bases separated the two germline ends. CDR1 and CDR2 from the germline V gene are SEHNR and FQNEAQ (reference sequence). CDR3 length: 14 amino acids. The CDR3 bases are TGTGCCAGCAGCCATACAGGGTCTGGAAACACCATATATTTT. This sequence encodes CASSHTGSGNTIYF. Full variable domain (rest looked up from reference TRBV7-9 and TRBJ1-3): DTGVSQNPRHKITKRGQNVTFRCDPISEHNRLYWYRQTLGQGPEFLTYFQNEAQLEKSRLLSDRFSAERPKGSFSTLEIQRTEQGDSAMYLCASSHTGSGNTIYFGEGSWLTVV.

The chain joins TRBV3-1 (or the pseudogene TRBV3-2) to TRBJ2-1; TRBD2 agrees at 8 bases. The CDR3 is made up of 18 amino acids. V trimming: 0 bases; J trimming: 2 bases; junction bases outside the gene matches: 9. Germline CDR1 reads LGHDT; CDR2 reads YNNKEL (reference sequence). The CDR3 coding sequence is TGTGCCAGCAGCCAAGAGAGGCCAAGCGGGAGAGCCTACAATGAGCAGTTCTTC. Residues: CASSQERPSGRAYNEQFF.

CDR3 residues: CASSASRVTGELFF. In nucleotides, the CDR3 is TGTGCCAGCAGCGCGTCCAGGGTGACCGGGGAGCTGTTTTTT. The chain carries TRBV7-2 and TRBJ2-2; TRBD1 might be the D (5 bases). Trimming stripped 5 bases from V and 5 bases from J, with 12 bases between. The germline gives CDR1 SGHTA, CDR2 FQGNSA. The CDR3 has 14 amino acids.

The V call is TRBV9, the J call TRBJ2-3; D remains unclear. CDR1 and CDR2 from the germline V gene are SGDLS and YYNGEE. This CDR3 comprises 12 residues. V was clipped by 3 bases and J by 2 bases, with 4 bases between them. Here the CDR3 reads CASSANTDTQYF. The CDR3 region has the DNA TGTGCCAGCAGCGCAAACACAGATACGCAGTATTTT.

This clone showed up just a few times. The chain recombines TRBV28 with TRBJ2-2; 7 bases are shared with TRBD2. The CDR3 is 15 amino acids. The V segment lost 5 bases and the J segment 3 bases; nucleotides outside the gene matches: 6. Germline lookup yields CDR1 MDHEN and CDR2 SYDVKM. In DNA form, the CDR3 reads TGTGCCAGCAGTCTGGGGGGGAGCGACACCGGGGAGCTGTTTTTT. This codes for CASSLGGSDTGELFF. The full variable domain, its missing parts supplied by reference TRBV28 and TRBJ2-2, is DVKVTQSSRYLVKRTGEKVFLECVQDMDHENMFWYRQDPGLGLRLIYFSYDVKMKEKGDIPEGYSVSREKKERFSLILESASTNQTSMYLCASSLGGSDTGELFFGEGSRLTVL.

The rearrangement joins TRBV7-8 to TRBJ2-7; no firm D call. CDR1 and CDR2 from the germline V gene are SGHVS and FQNEAQ. Trimming removed 5 bases at V and 3 bases at J, with 8 bases between. CDR3 size: 12 residues. CDR3 nucleotide sequence: TGTGCCAGCAGCCGTGGGCTCTACGAGCAGTACTTC. This encodes CASSRGLYEQYF.

This sequence joins TRBV7-3 and TRBJ1-1; a possible D gene is TRBD1 (6 bases). Germline CDR1 and CDR2: SGHTA and FQGTGA. The length of the CDR3 is 19 residues. V dropped 5 bases and J dropped 0 bases, with 25 bases sitting between them. This CDR3 reads CASSRLRGTYYGLNTEAFF. The CDR3, as DNA: TGTGCCAGCAGCCGGTTGCGGGGGACATACTACGGGCTGAACACTGAAGCTTTCTTT. Variable domain in full (rest from reference TRBV7-3 and TRBJ1-1): GAGVSQTPSNKVTEKGKYVELRCDPISGHTALYWYRQSLGQGPEFLIYFQGTGAADDSGLPNDRFFAVRPEGSVSTLKIQRTERGDSAVYLCASSRLRGTYYGLNTEAFFGQGTRLTVV.

This chain uses TRBV15 with TRBJ2-1; 7 bases line up with TRBD1. Germline V gene data show CDR1 as LNHNV and CDR2 as YYDKDF (reference sequence). The CDR3 is made up of 14 amino acids. V was clipped by 2 bases and J by 7 bases; unmatched bases: 5. Here the CDR3 DNA reads TGTGCCACCAGCAGACCAACAGGGGTAAATGAGCAGTTCTTC. Translating gives CATSRPTGVNEQFF.

The chain carries TRBV5-1 and TRBJ2-1; 13 bases map to TRBD2. Trimming at V came to 4 bases and at J to 5 bases, leaving 3 bases not matched to a gene. This CDR3 is 15 amino acids long. Germline-derived CDR1 and CDR2 are SGHRS and YFSETQ. DNA of the CDR3: TGCGCCAGCAGCCTGGGGACTAGCGGGAACAATGAGCAGTTCTTC. Translation: CASSLGTSGNNEQFF.

This clone occurred once. The CDR3, as DNA: TGTGCCAGCAGTTTCGCGGGCTCTGGGGCCAACGTCCTGACTTTC. It encodes CASSFAGSGANVLTF. The rearrangement joins TRBV28 to TRBJ2-6, with a weak D call TRBD2 (5 bases). The CDR3 totals 15 residues. V was clipped by 3 bases and J by 0 bases, with 6 bases between them. Germline CDR1 reads MDHEN; CDR2 reads SYDVKM.

The chain carries TRBV19 and TRBJ2-3, with 12 bases lining up with TRBD2. V shed 7 bases, J shed 7 bases, and the junction held 6 bases outside the gene matches. The CDR3 extends over 14 amino acids. Germline CDR1 and CDR2: LNHDA and SQIVND (reference sequence). The CDR3 reads CASTTSGGFNTQYF. The CDR3 DNA reads as TGTGCCAGTACCACTAGCGGGGGGTTTAATACGCAGTATTTT.

V usage is TRBV28 and J usage is TRBJ1-2; TRBD1 is a possible D gene (5 bases). Trimming removed 2 bases from V and 5 bases from J, with 18 bases in between. Germline CDR1 and CDR2: MDHEN and SYDVKM. The CDR3 has 16 residues. The CDR3 loop is CASSLPPGRVNYGYTF. As DNA, the CDR3 is TGTGCCAGCAGTTTACCACCTGGCAGGGTAAATTATGGCTACACCTTC.

This chain uses TRBV5-1 with TRBJ1-1, with D hard to call. This CDR3 has 15 amino acids. V lost 1 base to trimming and J lost 0 bases, with 10 bases between them. The V gene's germline CDR1 is SGHRS and CDR2 YFSETQ. This CDR3 is CASSLSTVMNTEAFF. CDR3 bases: TGCGCCAGCAGCTTGTCAACAGTCATGAACACTGAAGCTTTCTTT.

This clone was seen only a few times. The V call is TRBV3-1 (or the pseudogene TRBV3-2), the J call TRBJ2-7, with 8 positions matching TRBD2. The germline gives CDR1 LGHDT, CDR2 YNNKEL (reference sequence). The trim removed 2 bases at V and 5 bases at J, leaving 14 bases unmatched. This CDR3 contains 17 residues. The CDR3 DNA reads as TGTGCCAGCAGCCAAAACCTACCGGGACTAGGGGACCACGAGCAGTACTTC. Translation gives CASSQNLPGLGDHEQYF.

The rearrangement joins TRBV5-1 to TRBJ1-1, with 8 bases identical to TRBD1. The CDR3 extends over 14 amino acids. The germline CDR1 and CDR2 sequences are SGHRS and YFSETQ. The trim removed 5 bases at V and 4 bases at J, leaving 7 bases unmatched. The CDR3 spells CASSWGQEVTEAFF. The CDR3 nucleotides read TGCGCCAGCAGTTGGGGACAGGAGGTCACTGAAGCTTTCTTT.

This chain uses TRBV19 with TRBJ1-5; no firm D call. V was trimmed by 1 base and J by 13 bases, leaving 17 bases between them. Germline V gene lookup returns CDR1 LNHDA and CDR2 SQIVND (reference sequence). This CDR3 is built from 14 residues. CDR3 loop: CASSIAPPATRQHF. The CDR3 nucleotides are TGTGCCAGTAGTATAGCCCCCCCGGCGACTAGACAGCATTTT.

The chain carries TRBV14 and TRBJ2-7; 7 bases agree with TRBD1. The J segment lost 4 bases and the V segment lost 6 bases, leaving 9 bases of the junction unmatched. Germline values: CDR1 SGHDN, CDR2 FVKESK. This CDR3 region has 14 residues. In DNA, the CDR3 is TGTGCCAGCAGTCAACAGGGGTTGTTTTACGAGCAGTACTTC. Translation gives CASSQQGLFYEQYF. Combining the CDR3 with reference TRBV14 and TRBJ2-7 gives the whole variable domain EAGVTQFPSHSVIEKGQTVTLRCDPISGHDNLYWYRRVMGKEIKFLLHFVKESKQDESGMPNNRFLAERTGGTYSTLKVQPAELEDSGVYFCASSQQGLFYEQYFGPGTRLTVT.

J is TRBJ1-5 and V is TRBV6-5, with 7 bases identical to TRBD1. In germline, CDR1 is MNHEY, CDR2 SVGAGI. V shed 8 bases, J shed 3 bases, and the junction held 4 bases outside the gene matches. CDR3 length: 13 amino acids. The CDR3 protein is CASVTGNNQPQHF. The CDR3 DNA reads as TGTGCCAGCGTGACAGGGAACAATCAGCCCCAGCATTTT.

This clone was counted a single time. The V and J genes are TRBV18 and TRBJ2-5; 9 nucleotides align to TRBD2. V gave up 2 bases and J gave up 4 bases; unmatched junction bases: 11. The CDR3 covers 17 residues. CDR1 and CDR2 (germline): KGHSH, LQKENI. The CDR3 is CASSPRSLAGLGETQYF. The DNA of the CDR3 is TGTGCCAGCTCACCAAGGAGTCTAGCGGGACTCGGAGAGACCCAGTACTTC.

This clone was seen only a few times. The CDR3 DNA reads TGTGCCAGCAGCTTCGTCGGTCGTACGCTCTACGAGCAGTACTTC. The encoded protein is CASSFVGRTLYEQYF. This chain joins TRBV5-4 and TRBJ2-7, with D unclear. The CDR3 runs 15 residues. Trimming took 2 bases from V and 3 from J, leaving 15 bases between them. Germline CDR1 SGHNT, CDR2 YYREEE (reference sequence). Full variable domain (missing parts from reference TRBV5-4 and TRBJ2-7): ETGVTQSPTHLIKTRGQQVTLRCSSQSGHNTVSWYQQALGQGPQFIFQYYREEENGRGNFPPRFSGLQFPNYSSELNVNALELDDSALYLCASSFVGRTLYEQYFGPGTRLTVT.